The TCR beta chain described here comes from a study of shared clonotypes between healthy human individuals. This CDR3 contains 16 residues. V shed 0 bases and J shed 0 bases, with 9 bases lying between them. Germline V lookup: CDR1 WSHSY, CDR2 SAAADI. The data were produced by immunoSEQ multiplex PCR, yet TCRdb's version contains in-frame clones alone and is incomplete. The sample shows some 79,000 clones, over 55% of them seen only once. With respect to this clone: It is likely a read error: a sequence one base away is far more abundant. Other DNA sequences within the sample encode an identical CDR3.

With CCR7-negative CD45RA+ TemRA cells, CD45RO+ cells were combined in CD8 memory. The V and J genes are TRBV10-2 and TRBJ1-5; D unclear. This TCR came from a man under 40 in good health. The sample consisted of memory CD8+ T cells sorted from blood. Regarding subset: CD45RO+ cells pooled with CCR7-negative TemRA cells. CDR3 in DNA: TGCGCCAGCAGTGAGTCCCCGGGGAATAGCAATCAGCCCCAGCATTTT. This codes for CASSESPGNSNQPQHF.